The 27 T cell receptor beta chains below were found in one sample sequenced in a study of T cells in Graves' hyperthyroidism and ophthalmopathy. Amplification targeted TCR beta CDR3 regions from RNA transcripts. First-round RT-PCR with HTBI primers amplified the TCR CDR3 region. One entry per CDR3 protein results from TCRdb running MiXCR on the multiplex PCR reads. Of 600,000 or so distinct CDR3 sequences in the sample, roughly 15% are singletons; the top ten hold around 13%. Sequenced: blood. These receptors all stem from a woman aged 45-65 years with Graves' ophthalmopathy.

CDR3 residues: CASSEQGLANEKLFF. CDR3 coding DNA: TGTGCCAGCAGTGAACAGGGGCTTGCTAATGAAAAACTGTTTTTT. V is TRBV6-1 and J is TRBJ1-4; weak D call: TRBD1 (6 bases). Germline V gives CDR1 MNHNS, CDR2 SASEGT. V was clipped by 2 bases and J by 3 bases, with 10 bases between them. This CDR3 comprises 15 residues.

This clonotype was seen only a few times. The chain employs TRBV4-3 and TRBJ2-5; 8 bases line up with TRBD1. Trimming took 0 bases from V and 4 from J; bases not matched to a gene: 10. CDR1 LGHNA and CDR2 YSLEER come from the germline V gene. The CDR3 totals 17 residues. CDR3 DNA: TGCGCCAGCAGCCAAGAGGCCGCAGGGGGCTTTAGAGAGACCCAGTACTTC. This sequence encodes CASSQEAAGGFRETQYF.

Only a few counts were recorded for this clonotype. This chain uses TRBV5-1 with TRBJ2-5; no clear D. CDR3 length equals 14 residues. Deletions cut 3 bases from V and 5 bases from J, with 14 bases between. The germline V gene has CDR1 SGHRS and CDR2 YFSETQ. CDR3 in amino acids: CASSSAFDMETQYF. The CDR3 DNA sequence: TGCGCCAGCAGCTCGGCGTTCGATATGGAGACCCAGTACTTC.

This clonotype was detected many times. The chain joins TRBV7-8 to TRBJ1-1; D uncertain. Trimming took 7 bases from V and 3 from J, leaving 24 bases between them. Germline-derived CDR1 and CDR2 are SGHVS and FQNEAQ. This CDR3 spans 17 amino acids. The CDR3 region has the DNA TGTGCCAGCAACCCTCGGGGAGCCACCCTGAGGGACACTGAAGCTTTCTTT. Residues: CASNPRGATLRDTEAFF.

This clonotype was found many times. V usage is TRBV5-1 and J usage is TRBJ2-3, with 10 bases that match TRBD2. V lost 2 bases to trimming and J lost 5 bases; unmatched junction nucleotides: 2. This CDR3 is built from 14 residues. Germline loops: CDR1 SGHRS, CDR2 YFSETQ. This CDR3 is CASSLAGGQDTQYF. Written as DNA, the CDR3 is TGCGCCAGCAGCTTAGCGGGAGGGCAAGATACGCAGTATTTT.

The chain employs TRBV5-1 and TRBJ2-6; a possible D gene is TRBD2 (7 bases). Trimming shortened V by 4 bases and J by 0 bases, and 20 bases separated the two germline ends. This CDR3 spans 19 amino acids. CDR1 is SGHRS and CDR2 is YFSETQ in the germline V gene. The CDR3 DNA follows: TGCGCCAGCAGCCCGGATGGGGGGGGCGCTTTCTCTGGGGCCAACGTCCTGACTTTC. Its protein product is CASSPDGGGAFSGANVLTF.

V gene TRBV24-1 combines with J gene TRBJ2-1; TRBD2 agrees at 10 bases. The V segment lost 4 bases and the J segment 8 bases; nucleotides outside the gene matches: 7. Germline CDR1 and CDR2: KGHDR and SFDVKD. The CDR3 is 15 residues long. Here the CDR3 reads CATSDFGTSVDEQFF. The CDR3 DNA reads TGTGCCACCAGTGACTTCGGGACTAGCGTCGATGAGCAGTTCTTC.

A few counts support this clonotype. As DNA, the CDR3 is TGTGCCAGCAGCTTTGGATCAGGGGAGGGCACTGAAGCTTTCTTT. Translated, it gives CASSFGSGEGTEAFF. This rearrangement joins TRBV7-9 to TRBJ1-1; TRBD1 is a possible D gene (6 bases). The V end was cut by 3 bases, the J end by 4 bases, with 15 bases between. Germline V gene lookup returns CDR1 SEHNR and CDR2 FQNEAQ (reference sequence). The CDR3 totals 15 residues.

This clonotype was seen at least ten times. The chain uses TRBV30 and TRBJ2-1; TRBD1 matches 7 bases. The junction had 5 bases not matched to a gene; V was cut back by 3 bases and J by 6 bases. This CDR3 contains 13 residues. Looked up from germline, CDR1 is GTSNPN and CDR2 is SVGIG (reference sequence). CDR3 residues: CAWSGTDLNEQFF. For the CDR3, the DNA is TGTGCCTGGAGCGGGACAGACCTCAATGAGCAGTTCTTC.

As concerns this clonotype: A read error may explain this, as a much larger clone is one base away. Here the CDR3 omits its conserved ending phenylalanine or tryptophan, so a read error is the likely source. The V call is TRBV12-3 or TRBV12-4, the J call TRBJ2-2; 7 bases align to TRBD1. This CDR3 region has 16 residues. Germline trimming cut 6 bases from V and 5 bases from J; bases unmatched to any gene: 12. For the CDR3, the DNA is TGTGCCAGCAGGCCCGGGAAAGGGGGCAGGACCGGGGAGCTGTTTTCT. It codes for CASRPGKGGRTGELFS.

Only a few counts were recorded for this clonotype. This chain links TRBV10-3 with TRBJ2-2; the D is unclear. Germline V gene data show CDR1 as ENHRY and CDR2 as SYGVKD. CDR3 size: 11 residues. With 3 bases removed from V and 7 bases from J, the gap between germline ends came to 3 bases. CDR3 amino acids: CAISDHGELFF. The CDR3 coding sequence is TGTGCCATCAGTGACCACGGGGAGCTGTTTTTT.

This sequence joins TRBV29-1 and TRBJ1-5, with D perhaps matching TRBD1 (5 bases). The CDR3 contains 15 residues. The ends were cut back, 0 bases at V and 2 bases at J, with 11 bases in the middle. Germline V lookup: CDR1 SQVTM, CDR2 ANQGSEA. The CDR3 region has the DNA TGCAGCGTTGAAGATGAGGGACCGGGCAATCAGCCCCAGCATTTT. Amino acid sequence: CSVEDEGPGNQPQHF.

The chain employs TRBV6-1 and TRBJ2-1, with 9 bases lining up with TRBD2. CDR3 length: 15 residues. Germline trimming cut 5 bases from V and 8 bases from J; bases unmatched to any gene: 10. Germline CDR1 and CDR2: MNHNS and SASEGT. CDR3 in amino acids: CASSFLGSGSDEQFF. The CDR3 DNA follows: TGTGCCAGCAGTTTTTTAGGTAGCGGGAGTGATGAGCAGTTCTTC.

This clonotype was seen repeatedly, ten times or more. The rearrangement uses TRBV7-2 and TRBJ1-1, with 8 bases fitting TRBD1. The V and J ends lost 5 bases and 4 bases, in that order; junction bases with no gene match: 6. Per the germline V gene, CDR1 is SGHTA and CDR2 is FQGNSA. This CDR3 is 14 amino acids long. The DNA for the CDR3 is TGTGCCAGCAGCCGGCAGGGGGCTACCACTGAAGCTTTCTTT. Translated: CASSRQGATTEAFF. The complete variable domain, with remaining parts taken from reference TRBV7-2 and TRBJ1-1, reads GAGVSQSPSNKVTEKGKDVELRCDPISGHTALYWYRQSLGQGLEFLIYFQGNSAPDKSGLPSDRFSAERTGGSVSTLTIQRTQQEDSAVYLCASSRQGATTEAFFGQGTRLTVV.

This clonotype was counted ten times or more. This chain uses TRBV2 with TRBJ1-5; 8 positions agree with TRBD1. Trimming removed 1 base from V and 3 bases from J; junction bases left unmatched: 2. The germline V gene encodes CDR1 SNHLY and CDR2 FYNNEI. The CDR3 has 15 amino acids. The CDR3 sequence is CASSEGTGYNQPQHF. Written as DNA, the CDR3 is TGTGCCAGCAGTGAAGGGACAGGGTACAATCAGCCCCAGCATTTT.

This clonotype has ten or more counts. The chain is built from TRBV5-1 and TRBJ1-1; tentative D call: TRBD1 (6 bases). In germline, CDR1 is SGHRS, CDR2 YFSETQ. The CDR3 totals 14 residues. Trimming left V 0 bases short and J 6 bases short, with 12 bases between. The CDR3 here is CASSLGQVSAEAFF. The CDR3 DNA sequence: TGCGCCAGCAGCTTGGGACAGGTTTCGGCTGAAGCTTTCTTT.

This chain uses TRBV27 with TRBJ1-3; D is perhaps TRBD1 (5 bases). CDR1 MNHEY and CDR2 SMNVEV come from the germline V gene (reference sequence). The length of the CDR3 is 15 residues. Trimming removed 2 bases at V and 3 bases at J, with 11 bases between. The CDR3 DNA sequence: TGTGCCAGCAGTTTAGGAGGGGTTCGTGGAAACACCATATATTTT. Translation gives CASSLGGVRGNTIYF.

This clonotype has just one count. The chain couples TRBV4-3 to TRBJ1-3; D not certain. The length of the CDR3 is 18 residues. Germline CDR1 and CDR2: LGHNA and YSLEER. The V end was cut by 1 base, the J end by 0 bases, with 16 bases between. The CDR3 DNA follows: TGCGCCAGCAGCCAAGCGGCCGAGGACGGTGACTCTGGAAACACCATATATTTT. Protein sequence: CASSQAAEDGDSGNTIYF.

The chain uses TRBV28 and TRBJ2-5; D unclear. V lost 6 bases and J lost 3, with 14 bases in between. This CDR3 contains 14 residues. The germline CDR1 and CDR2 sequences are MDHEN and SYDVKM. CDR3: CASSPRLTKETQYF. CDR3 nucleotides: TGTGCCAGCAGCCCACGACTCACCAAAGAGACCCAGTACTTC.

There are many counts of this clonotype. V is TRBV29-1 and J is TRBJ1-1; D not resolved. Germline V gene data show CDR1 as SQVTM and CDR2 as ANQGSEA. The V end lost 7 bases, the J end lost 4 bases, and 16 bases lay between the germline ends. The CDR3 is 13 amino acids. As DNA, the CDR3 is TGCAGCGCAATCAAAGTCGCGGGCACTGAAGCTTTCTTT. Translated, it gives CSAIKVAGTEAFF.

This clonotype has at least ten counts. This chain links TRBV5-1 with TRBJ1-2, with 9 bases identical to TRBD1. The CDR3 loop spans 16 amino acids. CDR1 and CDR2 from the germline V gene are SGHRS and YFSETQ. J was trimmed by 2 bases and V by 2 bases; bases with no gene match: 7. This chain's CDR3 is CASSFQPGQGNYGYTF. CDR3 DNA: TGCGCCAGCAGCTTTCAGCCGGGACAGGGCAACTATGGCTACACCTTC.

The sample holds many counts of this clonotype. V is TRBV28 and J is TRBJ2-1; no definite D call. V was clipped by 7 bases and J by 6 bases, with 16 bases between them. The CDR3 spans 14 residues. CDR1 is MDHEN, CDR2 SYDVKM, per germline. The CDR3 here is CASTLPKARNEQFF. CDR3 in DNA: TGTGCCAGCACCCTACCGAAGGCTCGCAATGAGCAGTTCTTC. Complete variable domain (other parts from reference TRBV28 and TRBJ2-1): DVKVTQSSRYLVKRTGEKVFLECVQDMDHENMFWYRQDPGLGLRLIYFSYDVKMKEKGDIPEGYSVSREKKERFSLILESASTNQTSMYLCASTLPKARNEQFFGPGTRLTVL.

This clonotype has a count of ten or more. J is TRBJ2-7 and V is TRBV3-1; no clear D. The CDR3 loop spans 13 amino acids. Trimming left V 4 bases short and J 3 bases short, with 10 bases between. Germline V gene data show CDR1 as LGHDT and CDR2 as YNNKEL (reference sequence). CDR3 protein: CASSLQFHYEQYF. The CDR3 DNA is TGTGCCAGCAGCCTACAGTTCCACTACGAGCAGTACTTC.

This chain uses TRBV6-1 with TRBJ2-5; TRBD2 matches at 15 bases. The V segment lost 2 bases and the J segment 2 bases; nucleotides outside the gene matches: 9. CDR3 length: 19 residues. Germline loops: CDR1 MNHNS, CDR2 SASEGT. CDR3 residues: CASSEFWTSGRARQETQYF. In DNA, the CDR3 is TGTGCCAGCAGTGAATTTTGGACTAGCGGGAGGGCCCGGCAAGAGACCCAGTACTTC.

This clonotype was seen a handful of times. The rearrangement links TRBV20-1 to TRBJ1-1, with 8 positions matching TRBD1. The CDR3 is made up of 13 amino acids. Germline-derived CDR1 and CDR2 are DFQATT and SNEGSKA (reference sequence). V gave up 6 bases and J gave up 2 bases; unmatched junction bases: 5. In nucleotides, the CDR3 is TGCAGTGCGACACAGGGGGTAAACACTGAAGCTTTCTTT. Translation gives CSATQGVNTEAFF.

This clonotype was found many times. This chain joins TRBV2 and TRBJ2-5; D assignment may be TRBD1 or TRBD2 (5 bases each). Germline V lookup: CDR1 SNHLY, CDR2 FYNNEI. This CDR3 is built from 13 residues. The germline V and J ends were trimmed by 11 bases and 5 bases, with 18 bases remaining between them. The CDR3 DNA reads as TGTGCCGCACCCGGGACCCAAGCTGAGACCCAGTACTTC. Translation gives CAAPGTQAETQYF. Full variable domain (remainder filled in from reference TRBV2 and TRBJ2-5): EPEVTQTPSHQVTQMGQEVILRCVPISNHLYFYWYRQILGQKVEFLVSFYNNEISEKSEIFDDQFSVERPDGSNFTLKIRSTKLEDSAMYFCAAPGTQAETQYFGPGTRLLVL.

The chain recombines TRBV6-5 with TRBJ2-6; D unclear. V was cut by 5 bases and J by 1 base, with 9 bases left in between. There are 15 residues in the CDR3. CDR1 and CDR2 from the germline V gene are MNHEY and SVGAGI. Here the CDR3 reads CASSIHMSGANVLTF. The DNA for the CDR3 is TGTGCCAGCAGTATACACATGTCTGGGGCCAACGTCCTGACTTTC.